The next 2 T cell receptor beta chains were all read from a single sample in a study of blood T cell repertoires in COVID-19. Produced via immunoSEQ multiplex PCR; TCRdb's table is partial and in-frame only. The sample shows some 400,000 clones, 70% to 90% of them seen only once. The sequencing input was peripheral blood. These receptors originate from a human donor in a cohort sampled during active COVID-19.

J is TRBJ2-2 and V is TRBV5-1, with 14 bases identical to TRBD2. This CDR3 spans 15 amino acids. Germline V lookup: CDR1 SGHRS, CDR2 YFSETQ. With V trimmed by 7 bases and J by 7 bases, 6 bases remained unmatched. This chain's CDR3 is CASRGTSGRGGELFF. For the CDR3, the DNA is TGCGCCAGCCGCGGGACTAGCGGGAGAGGCGGGGAGCTGTTTTTT.

This clone was seen just once. V usage is TRBV7-3 and J usage is TRBJ2-2; no clear D gene. V was cut by 0 bases and J by 6 bases, with 8 bases left in between. The CDR3 sequence is 14 residues long. CDR1 and CDR2 from the germline V gene are SGHTA and FQGTGA. This CDR3 reads CASSLTGSAGELFF. The CDR3 nucleotides are TGTGCCAGCAGCTTAACCGGTAGTGCCGGGGAGCTGTTTTTT.